This entry concerns a single TCR beta chain. Its antigen is still unknown. This sample is part of a study of PD-1 blockade in classical Hodgkin lymphoma. Whole-study findings and limits: Exclusion was the outcome for patients who began nivolumab under 1 year after ASCT.

CDR3 size: 17 residues. The table came from immunoSEQ multiplex PCR; TCRdb's copy has only in-frame clones and leaves some out. The data contain over 75,000 clones, roughly nine tenths of them singletons. The time point here: cycle 4 day 1 (C4D1), after five to seven weeks of nivolumab. All patients experienced relapse after autologous stem cell transplantation, and brentuximab vedotin exposure was variable. The sample here was peripheral blood mononuclear cells (PBMCs), taken before the fourth cycle of nivolumab. The TCR sequence derives from a human donor with classical Hodgkin lymphoma. This rearrangement joins TRBV21-1 to TRBJ1-2; TRBD1, the D gene given by the table, was not confirmed from the DNA. TRBV21-1 is reported as a pseudogene. The CDR3 DNA sequence: TGTGCCAGCAGCAAAAACTCTCCGGGACAACTTCTATATGGCTACACCTTC. Translation: CASSKNSPGQLLYGYTF.